This T cell receptor beta chain comes out of a study of tissue T cells after allogeneic stem cell transplantation. Study-level findings and limits: Across patients, clones rarely overlapped, yet motif clusters were shared tissue-specifically. The patient cohort was small and clinically heterogeneous, with limited sampling depth.

The time point is: mouse harvest day 14 after allogeneic transplant. Each mouse received 10^7 T-cell-depleted marrow cells plus 10^6 splenic CD5+ T cells by tail vein. B6 (H2b) cells into BALB/c (H2d) mice; tissues taken at day 7 or 14. Profiling relied on immunoSEQ multiplex PCR, and the TCRdb table lists in-frame clones only, not all of them. Of around 790 clones listed, less than 60% are singletons. On this clone itself: No antigen is known for it. Gene names and germline refer to mouse. The CDR3 goes on 1 residue after the read ends, and that part is filled in from the germline J gene.

Germline CDR1 and CDR2: SGHSN and HYEKVE. Trimming removed 0 bases at V and 4 bases at J, with 6 bases between. This CDR3 contains 13 residues. Sequenced: liver tissue. The rearrangement joins TRBV12-1 to TRBJ2-1; tentatively, D is TRBD1 (5 bases). This TCR derives from a female BALB/c mouse given C57BL/6 T cells with graft-versus-host disease after an allogeneic hematopoietic cell transplant. CDR3 DNA, as far as it was read: TGTGCCAGCTCTCTCGACAGTTATGCTGAGCAGTTC. Its protein is CASSLDSYAEQF. The CDR3 in full is CASSLDSYAEQFF.